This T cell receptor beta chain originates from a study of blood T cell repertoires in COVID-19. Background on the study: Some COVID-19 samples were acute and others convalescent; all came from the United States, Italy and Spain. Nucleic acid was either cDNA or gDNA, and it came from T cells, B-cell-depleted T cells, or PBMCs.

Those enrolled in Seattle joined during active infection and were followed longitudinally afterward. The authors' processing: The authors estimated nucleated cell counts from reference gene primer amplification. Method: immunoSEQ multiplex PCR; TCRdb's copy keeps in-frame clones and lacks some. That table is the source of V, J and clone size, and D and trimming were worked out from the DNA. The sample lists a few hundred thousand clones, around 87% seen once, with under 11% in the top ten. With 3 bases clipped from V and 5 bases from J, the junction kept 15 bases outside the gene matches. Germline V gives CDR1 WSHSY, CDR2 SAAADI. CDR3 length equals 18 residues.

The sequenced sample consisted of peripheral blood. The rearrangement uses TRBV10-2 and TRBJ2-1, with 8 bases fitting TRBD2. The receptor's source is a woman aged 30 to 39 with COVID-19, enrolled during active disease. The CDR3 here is CASSDSGGLAGPDNEQFF. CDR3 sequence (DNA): TGCGCCAGCAGTGATTCCGGGGGCTTAGCGGGGCCCGACAATGAGCAGTTCTTC.